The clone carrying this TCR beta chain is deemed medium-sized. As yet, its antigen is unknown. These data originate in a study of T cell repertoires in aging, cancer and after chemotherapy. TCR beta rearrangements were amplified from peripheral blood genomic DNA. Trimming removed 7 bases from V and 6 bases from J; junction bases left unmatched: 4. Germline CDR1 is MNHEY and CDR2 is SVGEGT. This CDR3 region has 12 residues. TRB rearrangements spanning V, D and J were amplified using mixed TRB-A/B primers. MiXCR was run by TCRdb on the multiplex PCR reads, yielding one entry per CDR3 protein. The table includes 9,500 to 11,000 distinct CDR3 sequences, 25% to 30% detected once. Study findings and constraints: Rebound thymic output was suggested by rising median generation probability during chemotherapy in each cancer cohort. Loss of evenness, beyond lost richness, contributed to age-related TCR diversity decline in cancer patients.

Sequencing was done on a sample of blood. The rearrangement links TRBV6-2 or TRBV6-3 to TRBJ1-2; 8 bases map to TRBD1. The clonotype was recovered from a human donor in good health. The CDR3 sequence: CASMDRENGYTF. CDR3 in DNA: TGTGCCAGCATGGACAGGGAGAATGGCTACACCTTC.